This is a list of T cell receptor beta chains from one sample in a study of T cells in Graves' hyperthyroidism and ophthalmopathy. TCRdb re-called the multiplex PCR reads with MiXCR, one entry per CDR3 protein. The profile shows over 300,000 distinct CDR3 sequences, about 15% of them singletons. The sample was blood. These receptors were taken from a woman in her fifties or sixties with Graves' hyperthyroidism. CDR3s include the opening cysteine and the closing phenylalanine or tryptophan. Fields, in order: V gene, J gene, CDR3 protein.

TRBV29-1	TRBJ2-3	CSVEQAGYTDTQYF
TRBV2	TRBJ1-5	CASSGPLPHQPQHF
TRBV7-6	TRBJ2-2	CASSGTVSGELFF
TRBV12-3/TRBV12-4	TRBJ1-2	CASSATVANYGYTF
TRBV3-1	TRBJ2-7	CASGAGGYEQYF
TRBV27	TRBJ2-7	CASSSAGVFLSEQYF
TRBV18	TRBJ1-1	CASSQRGHRVVKNTEAFF
TRBV28	TRBJ2-3	CASSLASVDPTDTQYF
TRBV20-1	TRBJ1-4	CSARGAIPEKLFF
TRBV6-1	TRBJ2-2	CASSLLGGGDTGELFF
TRBV9	TRBJ2-1	CASSARYNEQFF
TRBV7-9	TRBJ2-5	CASSLGLHGKETQYF
TRBV5-1	TRBJ1-6	CASSLGDRNSPLHF
TRBV7-9	TRBJ2-1	CASSLGPSYNEQFF
TRBV15	TRBJ1-5	CATSRGWGAGNQPQHF
TRBV18	TRBJ1-5	CASSPSGASNQPQHF
TRBV18	TRBJ2-4	CASSPGEGSKNIQYF
TRBV3-1	TRBJ2-1	CASSQWTSGAGEQFF
TRBV7-9	TRBJ2-1	CASSSRTSGSLPYNEQFF
TRBV29-1	TRBJ2-7	CSVVGAYEQYF
TRBV6-1	TRBJ2-2	CASSPRRDTGELFF
TRBV20-1	TRBJ1-1	CSARNRGNTEAFF
TRBV2	TRBJ2-5	CASSESTSGSRETQYF
TRBV20-1	TRBJ1-2	CSARVGTGDGYTF
TRBV12-3/TRBV12-4	TRBJ1-1	CASSYQGTKAFF
TRBV7-9	TRBJ2-5	CASRQGSPETQYF
TRBV12-3/TRBV12-4	TRBJ2-1	CASRRDRGNEQFF
TRBV7-9	TRBJ1-2	CASSPTREAGDSYGYTF
TRBV28	TRBJ2-3	CASIPGQDTDTQYF
TRBV6-2/TRBV6-3	TRBJ2-7	CASGGTGSYEQYF
TRBV18	TRBJ1-2	CASSTSQDLDYGYTF
TRBV11-2	TRBJ2-1	CASRRQGGAHNEQFF
TRBV12-3/TRBV12-4	TRBJ2-2	CASSLFGGDGELFF
TRBV18	TRBJ1-4	CASSPIGLNEKLFF
TRBV30	TRBJ2-1	CAWSKGHSASSYNEQFF